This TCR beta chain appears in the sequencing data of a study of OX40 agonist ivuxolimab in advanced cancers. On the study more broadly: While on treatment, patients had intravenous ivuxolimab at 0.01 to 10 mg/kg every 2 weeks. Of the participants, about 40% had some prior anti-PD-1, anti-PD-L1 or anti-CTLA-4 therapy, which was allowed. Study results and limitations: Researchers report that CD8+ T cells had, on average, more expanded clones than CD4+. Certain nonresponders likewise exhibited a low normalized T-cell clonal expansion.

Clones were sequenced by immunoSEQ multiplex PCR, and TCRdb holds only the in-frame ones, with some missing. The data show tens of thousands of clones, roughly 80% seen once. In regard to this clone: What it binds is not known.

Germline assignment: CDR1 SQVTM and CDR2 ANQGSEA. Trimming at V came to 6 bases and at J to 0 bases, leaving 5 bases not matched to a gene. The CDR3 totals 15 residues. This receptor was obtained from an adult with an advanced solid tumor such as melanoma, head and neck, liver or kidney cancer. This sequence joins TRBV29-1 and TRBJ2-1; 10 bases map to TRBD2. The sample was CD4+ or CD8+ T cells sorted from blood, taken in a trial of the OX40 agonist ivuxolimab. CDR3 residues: CSVSPSGSSYNEQFF. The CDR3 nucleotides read TGCAGCGTCTCCCCTAGCGGGAGCTCCTACAATGAGCAGTTCTTC.